These 19 T cell receptor beta chains originate from one sample sequenced in a study of blood T cell repertoires in COVID-19. Repertoires were generated with immunoSEQ multiplex PCR, while TCRdb's copy carries only in-frame clones and drops some. The table records approximately 310,000 clones, around 87% of them present only once. The material sequenced was peripheral blood. These TCRs come from a man aged 45 to 65 with active or convalescent COVID-19.

This chain uses TRBV29-1 with TRBJ2-3; 11 bases agree with TRBD2. Trimming at V came to 4 bases and at J to 2 bases, leaving 14 bases not matched to a gene. This CDR3 region has 18 residues. Per germline, CDR1 SQVTM and CDR2 ANQGSEA. CDR3 nucleotides: TGCAGCGTTGTGCGATCCCTCTTACTAGCGGGAGACACAGATACGCAGTATTTT. Encoded protein: CSVVRSLLLAGDTDTQYF.

The chain joins TRBV2 to TRBJ2-5; 9 nucleotides match TRBD2. The CDR3 consists of 15 residues. Germline trimming cut 4 bases from V and 2 bases from J; bases unmatched to any gene: 5. The germline gives CDR1 SNHLY, CDR2 FYNNEI. The CDR3 reads CASSGTSGPQETQYF. The CDR3 coding sequence is TGTGCCAGCAGTGGCACTAGCGGGCCACAAGAGACCCAGTACTTC.

The chain employs TRBV2 and TRBJ2-3; 8 nucleotides line up with TRBD1. V lost 6 bases to trimming and J lost 3 bases; unmatched junction nucleotides: 2. The germline gives CDR1 SNHLY, CDR2 FYNNEI. CDR3 length: 13 residues. CDR3 amino acids: CASRDRATDTQYF. CDR3 sequence (DNA): TGTGCCAGCAGGGACAGGGCGACAGATACGCAGTATTTT.

The gene calls are TRBV10-3 and TRBJ2-7; D is perhaps TRBD2 (6 bases). The germline V and J ends were trimmed by 5 bases and 3 bases, with 20 bases remaining between them. CDR3 length equals 16 residues. Germline lookup yields CDR1 ENHRY and CDR2 SYGVKD. Here the CDR3 reads CAISPARPGLNYEQYF. CDR3 bases: TGTGCCATCAGTCCGGCACGTCCGGGACTGAACTACGAGCAGTACTTC.

The chain has TRBV28 and TRBJ2-7; 10 nucleotides line up with TRBD1. The germline V gene encodes CDR1 MDHEN and CDR2 SYDVKM. The CDR3 length is 13 residues. Trimming cost V 4 bases and J 6 bases; bases outside gene matches: 3. DNA of the CDR3: TGTGCCAGCAGTTCGGGACAGGGGAGCGAGCAGTACTTC. This gives the protein CASSSGQGSEQYF.

The rearrangement joins TRBV10-3 to TRBJ1-2, with 9 bases matching TRBD1. The CDR3 is 15 residues long. V lost 10 bases to trimming and J lost 7 bases; unmatched junction nucleotides: 16. Germline loops: CDR1 ENHRY, CDR2 SYGVKD. The CDR3 bases are TGTGCCACCAGACCTACAGGGGGCGAAGGAATTGGCTACACCTTC. Translating it yields CATRPTGGEGIGYTF.

In nucleotides, the CDR3 is TGTGCCAGCAGTGACAGGGCGGAGACTAACTATGGCTACACCTTC. Translated: CASSDRAETNYGYTF. The chain links TRBV2 to TRBJ1-2; D might be TRBD1 (5 bases). The CDR3 consists of 15 residues. The germline V gene has CDR1 SNHLY and CDR2 FYNNEI. V shed 3 bases and J shed 0 bases, with 11 bases lying between them.

V gene TRBV18 combines with J gene TRBJ2-7; TRBD1 matches 8 bases. The germline V gene has CDR1 KGHSH and CDR2 LQKENI. This CDR3 region has 13 residues. Trimming at V came to 2 bases and at J to 6 bases, leaving 3 bases not matched to a gene. The CDR3 protein is CASSPVGQGEQYF. The DNA of the CDR3 is TGTGCCAGCTCACCAGTCGGACAGGGCGAGCAGTACTTC. Supplemented by reference TRBV18 and TRBJ2-7, the full variable domain reads NAGVMQNPRHLVRRRGQEARLRCSPMKGHSHVYWYRQLPEEGLKFMVYLQKENIIDESGMPKERFSAEFPKEGPSILRIQQVVRGDSAAYFCASSPVGQGEQYFGPGTRLTVT.

The chain employs TRBV14 and TRBJ1-1; maybe TRBD1 (6 bases). This CDR3 is 16 amino acids long. CDR1 is SGHDN, CDR2 FVKESK, per germline. Trimming removed 4 bases from V and 3 bases from J, with 18 bases in between. Written as DNA, the CDR3 is TGTGCCAGCAGCCTCCTACCCAGGGGCGAGTACACTGAAGCTTTCTTT. Translating it yields CASSLLPRGEYTEAFF.

The rearrangement joins TRBV19 to TRBJ2-7; TRBD1 matches 7 bases. The CDR3 spans 17 residues. Trimming removed 6 bases from V and 0 bases from J; junction bases left unmatched: 14. The germline V gene has CDR1 LNHDA and CDR2 SQIVND (reference sequence). CDR3 region: CASSPFESGTASYEQYF. CDR3 coding DNA: TGTGCCAGTAGCCCATTTGAATCCGGGACAGCCTCCTACGAGCAGTACTTC. Filled out from reference TRBV19 and TRBJ2-7, the complete variable domain reads DGGITQSPKYLFRKEGQNVTLSCEQNLNHDAMYWYRQDPGQGLRLIYYSQIVNDFQKGDIAEGYSVSREKKESFPLTVTSAQKNPTAFYLCASSPFESGTASYEQYFGPGTRLTVT.

V gene TRBV10-3 combines with J gene TRBJ2-1, with TRBD1 matching over 9 bases. Germline loops: CDR1 ENHRY, CDR2 SYGVKD. V was clipped by 4 bases and J by 10 bases; unmatched bases: 2. This CDR3 is built from 12 residues. The DNA for the CDR3 is TGTGCCATCAGTGCCACAGGGGGCGAGCAGTTCTTC. Amino acids: CAISATGGEQFF.

The chain combines TRBV5-8 with TRBJ2-3, with 9 bases that match TRBD2. The CDR3 extends over 18 amino acids. J lost 2 bases, V lost 0 bases, and 10 bases had no gene match. Per germline, CDR1 SGHTS and CDR2 YDEGEE. In DNA, the CDR3 is TGTGCCAGCAGCTTGGCGTTGGTAGCGGGGGTGATCACAGATACGCAGTATTTT. This encodes CASSLALVAGVITDTQYF. The full variable domain, rest sourced from reference TRBV5-8 and TRBJ2-3, is EAGVTQSPTHLIKTRGQQATLRCSPISGHTSVYWYQQALGLGLQFLLWYDEGEERNRGNFPPRFSGRQFPNYSSELNVNALELEDSALYLCASSLALVAGVITDTQYFGPGTRLTVL.

This clone turned up a few times. The genes are TRBV6-2 or TRBV6-3 and TRBJ2-2; D is possibly TRBD2 (5 bases). The V gene's germline CDR1 is MNHEY and CDR2 SVGEGT. This CDR3 spans 13 amino acids. V lost 5 bases and J lost 4, with 8 bases in between. CDR3 DNA: TGTGCCAGCAGTCGGGATCTCACCGGGGAGCTGTTTTTT. Residues: CASSRDLTGELFF.

J is TRBJ2-7 and V is TRBV6-5, with TRBD2 identical over 9 bases. The CDR3 is 14 residues long. V shed 8 bases and J 3 bases; nucleotides not matched to a gene: 8. CDR1 is MNHEY and CDR2 is SVGAGI in the germline V gene. This CDR3 is CASGGLARFYEQYF. In nucleotides, the CDR3 is TGTGCCAGCGGCGGACTAGCGAGATTCTACGAGCAGTACTTC.

The J gene is TRBJ2-1, the V gene TRBV7-9, with a tentative D call TRBD2 (5 bases). The germline V and J ends were trimmed by 5 bases and 10 bases, with 18 bases remaining between them. CDR3 length: 14 residues. Germline CDR1 SEHNR, CDR2 FQNEAQ (reference sequence). CDR3 bases: TGTGCCAGCAGCCTAAGACGGGAAAGTCGGGAGCAGTTCTTC. This sequence encodes CASSLRRESREQFF. The entire variable domain, with the rest obtained from reference TRBV7-9 and TRBJ2-1, is as follows: DTGVSQNPRHKITKRGQNVTFRCDPISEHNRLYWYRQTLGQGPEFLTYFQNEAQLEKSRLLSDRFSAERPKGSFSTLEIQRTEQGDSAMYLCASSLRRESREQFFGPGTRLTVL.

V and J are TRBV28 and TRBJ2-5; 11 nucleotides agree with TRBD1. Germline assignment: CDR1 MDHEN and CDR2 SYDVKM. This CDR3 has 16 amino acids. The trim removed 5 bases at V and 5 bases at J, leaving 10 bases unmatched. The CDR3 spells CASSTKGQGAGETQYF. CDR3 coding DNA: TGTGCCAGCAGTACCAAAGGACAGGGGGCCGGGGAGACCCAGTACTTC.

The chain recombines TRBV9 with TRBJ2-2, with D maybe TRBD2 (6 bases). The germline V gene has CDR1 SGDLS and CDR2 YYNGEE. The CDR3 runs 15 residues. V was cut by 2 bases and J by 1 base, with 9 bases left in between. CDR3 sequence reads: CASSVMGGNTGELFF. DNA for the CDR3: TGTGCCAGCAGCGTTATGGGGGGGAACACCGGGGAGCTGTTTTTT.

This clone was found a few times. The V gene is TRBV6-5, the J gene TRBJ2-6; D unresolved. The CDR3 totals 15 residues. V lost 6 bases to trimming and J lost 1 base, with 10 bases between them. The V gene's germline CDR1 is MNHEY and CDR2 SVGAGI. CDR3 in DNA: TGTGCCAGCAGGGCGACGGGTTCTGGGGCCAACGTCCTGACTTTC. Its translation is CASRATGSGANVLTF.

V is TRBV28 and J is TRBJ2-1, with TRBD1 matching over 12 bases. J lost 1 base, V lost 4 bases, and 5 bases had no gene match. Germline CDR1 reads MDHEN; CDR2 reads SYDVKM. CDR3 length: 17 amino acids. CDR3 loop: CASSSPGQGASYNEQFF. CDR3 DNA: TGTGCCAGCAGTTCTCCGGGACAGGGGGCGTCCTACAATGAGCAGTTCTTC.